This T cell receptor (beta chain) was identified during a study of naive and memory T cell subsets. The SP2 primer and nested alpha and beta constant region primers amplified ligated cDNA in four rounds. MiXCR, applied by TCRdb to the UMI-ligation and nested PCR reads, yields one record per CDR3 protein. The data show roughly 36,000 distinct CDR3 sequences, 8% to 13% seen once. Treatment of the sample: skin biopsy from PPD injection site in Mantoux-positive individual. The library had UMIs added by 3' ligation of an oligonucleotide to TCR cDNA. Turning to this clonotype: Its cognate antigen is unknown. This clone may be a read error of a much larger clone one base away. Because the CDR3 is missing its conserved closing phenylalanine or tryptophan, this is likely a read error.

Study-wide findings and caveats: The RNA method is potentially sensitive to activation and differentiation changes. Higher TCR numbers at tuberculin sites reflect T cell infiltration, per interpretation. Both skin biopsy types reportedly yielded TCRs, tuberculin sites far more.

The specimen comprised skin, sampled from a tuberculin skin test site. This TCR was recovered from an adult in good health.

CDR3 protein: CSASPVQVSSTDTQYY. CDR3 DNA: TGCAGTGCTAGTCCTGTACAGGTATCTAGCACAGATACGCAGTATTAT. This chain joins TRBV20-1 and TRBJ2-3; the D gene is possibly TRBD1 (5 bases). The CDR3 extends over 16 amino acids. Germline CDR1 is DFQATT and CDR2 is SNEGSKA (reference sequence). Trimming took off 3 bases at V and 0 bases at J, with 16 bases between the two ends.